A single sample gave rise to the 28 T cell receptor beta chains below, sequenced in a study of blood T cell repertoires in COVID-19. This table comes from immunoSEQ multiplex PCR, and its TCRdb copy is limited to in-frame clones, with some not included. The repertoire has 250,000 to 400,000 clones, 70% to 90% of them found once; the top ten carry 1.6%. Material for sequencing was peripheral blood. The origin of the receptors is a woman aged 25 to 45 with COVID-19, enrolled during active disease.

The chain uses TRBV19 and TRBJ1-2; the D gene is possibly TRBD1 (5 bases). There are 13 residues in the CDR3. V lost 5 bases to trimming and J lost 3 bases, with 10 bases between them. Germline loops: CDR1 LNHDA, CDR2 SQIVND (reference sequence). CDR3 residues: CASSPGTDYGYTF. The DNA of the CDR3 is TGTGCCAGTAGTCCAGGGACTGACTATGGCTACACCTTC.

The V and J genes are TRBV19 and TRBJ2-2; 9 bases map to TRBD1. V lost 10 bases, J lost 3 bases, and 6 bases stayed unmatched. Germline V gives CDR1 LNHDA, CDR2 SQIVND (reference sequence). This CDR3 spans 14 amino acids. The CDR3 coding sequence is TGTGCCACCGAACAGGGGGCGGACACCGGGGAGCTGTTTTTT. Its translation is CATEQGADTGELFF.

The count of this clone is one. V gene TRBV4-2 combines with J gene TRBJ1-6; 8 bases agree with TRBD1. The CDR3 is 16 residues long. Trimming took 4 bases from V and 7 from J; bases not matched to a gene: 9. Per the germline V gene, CDR1 is LGHNA and CDR2 is YNFKEQ. DNA for the CDR3: TGTGCCAGCAGCCCCTCGGAGGACAGGGTAAATTCACCCCTCCACTTT. This codes for CASSPSEDRVNSPLHF.

This chain uses TRBV5-4 with TRBJ1-2; 7 nucleotides align to TRBD1. The J segment lost 10 bases and the V segment lost 2 bases, leaving 8 bases of the junction unmatched. From germline, CDR1 is SGHNT and CDR2 YYREEE (reference sequence). This CDR3 is built from 13 residues. The CDR3 sequence is CASSLNGDSHYTF. In DNA form, the CDR3 reads TGTGCCAGCAGCTTAAACGGGGACAGTCACTACACCTTC. The full variable domain, completed using reference TRBV5-4 and TRBJ1-2, is ETGVTQSPTHLIKTRGQQVTLRCSSQSGHNTVSWYQQALGQGPQFIFQYYREEENGRGNFPPRFSGLQFPNYSSELNVNALELDDSALYLCASSLNGDSHYTFGSGTRLTVV.

The chain has TRBV4-1 and TRBJ1-3, with 8 bases lining up with TRBD1. The CDR3 sequence is 16 residues long. The V gene end was trimmed by 3 bases and the J gene end by 2 bases; junction bases not matched to a gene: 6. The germline CDR1 and CDR2 sequences are MGHRA and YSYEKL. CDR3 amino acids: CASSQREQGAGNTIYF. The CDR3 coding sequence is TGCGCCAGCAGCCAGAGAGAACAGGGGGCTGGAAACACCATATATTTT.

This clone came up once. The chain couples TRBV6-4 to TRBJ1-1, with a possible D match to TRBD1 (5 bases). Trimming took off 3 bases at V and 2 bases at J, with 10 bases between the two ends. Per the germline V gene, CDR1 is MRHNA and CDR2 is SNTAGT. This CDR3 has 14 amino acids. The CDR3 spells CASSEGGSNTEAFF. The CDR3 bases are TGTGCCAGCAGTGAGGGGGGGTCTAACACTGAAGCTTTCTTT.

The chain couples TRBV19 to TRBJ1-1; 8 bases fit TRBD1. V shed 5 bases, J shed 6 bases, and the junction held 11 bases outside the gene matches. This CDR3 spans 15 amino acids. Per the germline V gene, CDR1 is LNHDA and CDR2 is SQIVND (reference sequence). CDR3 in amino acids: CASSVTGEGRPEAFF. The CDR3 DNA sequence: TGTGCCAGTAGTGTGACAGGGGAAGGGCGGCCTGAAGCTTTCTTT.

The gene calls are TRBV4-1 and TRBJ1-5; D remains unclear. CDR1 and CDR2 from the germline V gene are MGHRA and YSYEKL. V was clipped by 0 bases and J by 2 bases, with 17 bases between them. CDR3 length equals 18 residues. CDR3 coding DNA: TGCGCCAGCAGCCAAGATGGAAGCAGGAAAGTCGGCAATCAGCCCCAGCATTTT. It yields the protein CASSQDGSRKVGNQPQHF.

The V and J genes are TRBV7-2 and TRBJ1-4; 10 bases align to TRBD1. With 5 bases clipped from V and 9 bases from J, the junction kept 9 bases outside the gene matches. This CDR3 is built from 15 residues. The V gene's germline CDR1 is SGHTA and CDR2 FQGNSA. The CDR3 nucleotides are TGTGCCAGCAGCACTACGGACAGGGGGTGGCAAAAACTGTTTTTT. It translates to CASSTTDRGWQKLFF.

The chain couples TRBV2 to TRBJ2-5; no firm D call. Deletions cut 7 bases from V and 0 bases from J, with 9 bases between. The V gene's germline CDR1 is SNHLY and CDR2 FYNNEI. The CDR3 is made up of 13 amino acids. The CDR3 DNA reads as TGTGCCAGCACAGCGAGATACCAAGAGACCCAGTACTTC. This sequence encodes CASTARYQETQYF.

This chain links TRBV19 with TRBJ1-5; D might be TRBD1 (6 bases). The CDR3 spans 16 residues. The V and J ends lost 4 bases and 7 bases respectively, with 20 bases between them. Germline CDR1 reads LNHDA; CDR2 reads SQIVND (reference sequence). The CDR3 region has the DNA TGTGCCAGTAGTACCTACTTGGACAGTTCTGGGCAGCCCCAGCATTTT. The encoded protein is CASSTYLDSSGQPQHF.

This chain connects TRBV7-6 to TRBJ2-7, with D perhaps TRBD2 (5 bases). Trimming pared 5 bases from V and 4 bases from J, leaving 12 bases between. Per the germline V gene, CDR1 is SGHVS and CDR2 is FNYEAQ. The CDR3 has 13 residues. The CDR3 DNA sequence: TGTGCCAGCAGCACCCGGGAAGGTTACGAGCAGTACTTC. This gives the protein CASSTREGYEQYF. Combining the CDR3 with reference TRBV7-6 and TRBJ2-7 gives the whole variable domain GAGVSQSPRYKVTKRGQDVALRCDPISGHVSLYWYRQALGQGPEFLTYFNYEAQQDKSGLPNDRFSAERPEGSISTLTIQRTEQRDSAMYRCASSTREGYEQYFGPGTRLTVT.

The chain employs TRBV6-1 and TRBJ1-2; D uncertain. The CDR3 has 18 amino acids. Germline V gene lookup returns CDR1 MNHNS and CDR2 SASEGT. The V gene lost 4 bases and the J gene lost 8 bases, with 29 bases spanning the gap. CDR3 nucleotides: TGTGCCAGCAGTGGTCTTTCCCCTTCCGGACTAAAAACGCGGGGCTACACCTTC. Protein product: CASSGLSPSGLKTRGYTF.

The chain carries TRBV18 and TRBJ2-7; 8 positions match TRBD1. The CDR3 is made up of 12 amino acids. Germline V CDR1 and CDR2: KGHSH, LQKENI. The V gene end was trimmed by 4 bases and the J gene end by 6 bases; junction bases not matched to a gene: 2. The CDR3 protein is CASSRTGGEQYV. In DNA, the CDR3 is TGTGCCAGCTCACGAACAGGGGGCGAGCAGTACGTC.

The V and J genes are TRBV27 and TRBJ1-1; the D is unclear. Germline-derived CDR1 and CDR2 are MNHEY and SMNVEV (reference sequence). This CDR3 comprises 15 residues. Trimming took off 5 bases at V and 5 bases at J, with 18 bases between the two ends. CDR3 sequence reads: CASSPNRGGGTEAFF. Here the CDR3 DNA reads TGTGCCAGCAGTCCTAACCGGGGAGGTGGTACTGAAGCTTTCTTT.

This chain connects TRBV11-3 to TRBJ2-7; weak D call: TRBD1 (6 bases). Trimming removed 4 bases at V and 2 bases at J, with 12 bases between. This CDR3 contains 14 residues. Germline lookup yields CDR1 SGHNT and CDR2 YENEEA. CDR3 nucleotide sequence: TGTGCCAGCAGCTCCATCAGGGGAACCTACGAGCAGTACTTC. Amino acids: CASSSIRGTYEQYF.

J is TRBJ1-1 and V is TRBV11-3, with no clear D. V was shortened by 4 bases and J by 6 bases, with 15 bases between the two germline ends. From germline, CDR1 is SGHNT and CDR2 YENEEA. The CDR3 covers 14 residues. Here the CDR3 reads CASSSREVYAEAFF. CDR3 in DNA: TGTGCCAGCAGCTCGAGGGAGGTATATGCTGAAGCTTTCTTT.

This chain connects TRBV5-5 to TRBJ1-3; D uncertain. The V and J ends lost 6 bases and 0 bases respectively, with 7 bases between them. Germline loops: CDR1 SGHKS, CDR2 YYEKEE (reference sequence). There are 13 residues in the CDR3. The DNA of the CDR3 is TGTGCCAGCAAGCCGGGCTCTGGAAACACCATATATTTT. Its protein product is CASKPGSGNTIYF.

This clone was recorded only once. The chain couples TRBV6-2 or TRBV6-3 to TRBJ1-5; D is ambiguous. The CDR3 runs to 14 residues. Germline CDR1 MNHEY, CDR2 SVGEGT. V lost 4 bases and J 4 bases, leaving 11 bases between the germline ends. The DNA for the CDR3 is TGTGCCAGCAGTTGGCGACTTTCGAATCAGCCCCAGCATTTT. Translation gives CASSWRLSNQPQHF.

The chain uses TRBV6-5 and TRBJ2-1, with D perhaps matching TRBD2 (6 bases). The V gene's germline CDR1 is MNHEY and CDR2 SVGAGI. This CDR3 comprises 14 residues. V lost 8 bases to trimming and J lost 4 bases, with 15 bases between them. CDR3 coding DNA: TGTGCCAGCCTTAGACTAGACGGGTACAATGAGCAGTTCTTC. This gives the protein CASLRLDGYNEQFF.

The chain combines TRBV2 with TRBJ2-5; the match to TRBD2 covers 7 bases. The V and J ends lost 7 bases and 0 bases, in that order; junction bases with no gene match: 8. This CDR3 contains 15 residues. The germline V gene encodes CDR1 SNHLY and CDR2 FYNNEI. CDR3 loop: CASTGGGTYQETQYF. Written as DNA, the CDR3 is TGTGCCAGCACGGGCGGGGGAACGTACCAAGAGACCCAGTACTTC.

The chain links TRBV18 to TRBJ2-2; D uncertain. V lost 3 bases, J lost 0 bases, and 8 bases lay in between. Germline loops: CDR1 KGHSH, CDR2 LQKENI. CDR3 length equals 15 residues. The CDR3 is CASSPFTANTGELFF. CDR3 coding DNA: TGTGCCAGCTCACCTTTTACGGCGAACACCGGGGAGCTGTTTTTT.

The chain has TRBV6-1 and TRBJ2-5; 7 nucleotides align to TRBD1. This CDR3 region has 17 residues. J lost 2 bases, V lost 2 bases, and 11 bases had no gene match. Germline CDR1 reads MNHNS; CDR2 reads SASEGT. The CDR3 DNA reads TGTGCCAGCAGTGAATGGGGTCCGGGGACAGTACAAGAGACCCAGTACTTC. Protein sequence: CASSEWGPGTVQETQYF.

The V and J genes are TRBV6-5 and TRBJ1-2; D gene uncertain. Trimming cost V 6 bases and J 7 bases, with 18 bases left between them. Per the germline V gene, CDR1 is MNHEY and CDR2 is SVGAGI. The CDR3 contains 14 residues. CDR3 DNA: TGTGCCAGCAGGCCCCCAGGTGGGCACGGTGGCTACACCTTC. It translates to CASRPPGGHGGYTF.

This rearrangement joins TRBV12-3 or TRBV12-4 to TRBJ1-2, with D possibly matching TRBD1 (6 bases). V lost 1 base to trimming and J lost 13 bases, with 16 bases between them. There are 13 residues in the CDR3. The CDR3 region has the DNA TGTGCCAGCAGTTTAGTTCGGGGGGCGCCTGGCACCTTC. Encoded protein: CASSLVRGAPGTF.

The chain is built from TRBV15 and TRBJ1-5; no definite D call. Germline V gene data show CDR1 as LNHNV and CDR2 as YYDKDF (reference sequence). There are 13 residues in the CDR3. Deletions cut 3 bases from V and 4 bases from J, with 7 bases between. The CDR3 loop is CATSREGNQPQHF. CDR3 bases: TGTGCCACCAGCAGGGAGGGAAATCAGCCCCAGCATTTT.

The chain joins TRBV5-5 to TRBJ2-3; possible D gene TRBD2, 6 bases. V lost 1 base, J lost 5 bases, and 14 bases lay in between. CDR3 length equals 15 residues. Germline CDR1 is SGHKS and CDR2 is YYEKEE (reference sequence). The CDR3 DNA is TGTGCCAGCAGCTTGAGAGGCGGCGGGATAGATACGCAGTATTTT. Amino acid sequence: CASSLRGGGIDTQYF.

J is TRBJ1-5 and V is TRBV28; TRBD1 is a possible D gene (6 bases). The CDR3 spans 19 residues. V lost 1 base and J 0 bases, leaving 19 bases between the germline ends. Germline CDR1 and CDR2: MDHEN and SYDVKM. CDR3 protein: CASSLFRVPDRYSNQPQHF. As DNA, the CDR3 is TGTGCCAGCAGTTTATTTAGGGTACCGGACAGATATAGCAATCAGCCCCAGCATTTT.